The next 11 T cell receptor beta chains were all read from a single sample in a study of cytomegalovirus exposure and HLA in healthy donors. With 60 Vbeta and 13 Jbeta primers, the PCR was carried out. TCRdb's copy holds only in-frame clones and misses some; the assay was immunoSEQ multiplex PCR. Altogether about 170,000 clones are present, 60% to 85% being singletons, with the ten largest covering 2.5% to 4%. Sequencing was performed on PBMCs. These receptors were collected from a female donor in good health and CMV-seronegative.

This chain uses TRBV28 with TRBJ2-7; TRBD1 matches 9 bases. The CDR3 is 15 residues long. With 6 bases clipped from V and 5 bases from J, the junction kept 11 bases outside the gene matches. Germline loops: CDR1 MDHEN, CDR2 SYDVKM. The CDR3 loop is CASRAPGQGSHEQYF. The DNA of the CDR3 is TGTGCCAGCAGAGCCCCGGGACAGGGTTCCCACGAGCAGTACTTC.

This rearrangement joins TRBV30 to TRBJ1-6; D is possibly TRBD1 (5 bases). The CDR3 runs to 15 residues. The germline gives CDR1 GTSNPN, CDR2 SVGIG (reference sequence). V was trimmed by 2 bases and J by 5 bases, leaving 13 bases between them. This CDR3 reads CAWSMMAGDNSPLHF. CDR3 DNA: TGTGCCTGGAGTATGATGGCGGGGGATAATTCACCCCTCCACTTT.

The V gene is TRBV6-5, the J gene TRBJ1-2; 8 bases fit TRBD1. The trim removed 5 bases at V and 5 bases at J, leaving 7 bases unmatched. Germline CDR1 and CDR2: MNHEY and SVGAGI. The length of the CDR3 is 14 residues. CDR3: CASSGGDRIYGYTF. The CDR3 DNA follows: TGTGCCAGCAGTGGCGGGGACAGGATATATGGCTACACCTTC.

The rearrangement joins TRBV13 to TRBJ2-1; TRBD2 is a possible D gene (6 bases). The germline V and J ends were trimmed by 7 bases and 2 bases, with 12 bases remaining between them. The CDR3 is 14 residues long. The germline CDR1 and CDR2 sequences are PRHDT and FYEKMQ (reference sequence). CDR3 region: CASNPGGTYNEQFF. The CDR3 coding sequence is TGTGCCAGCAATCCCGGGGGAACCTACAATGAGCAGTTCTTC.

The CDR3, as DNA: TGTGCCAGTAGTATACGGGGACAGGGAACTATTAACTATGGCTACACCTTC. Its protein product is CASSIRGQGTINYGYTF. This chain connects TRBV19 to TRBJ1-2; 9 nucleotides agree with TRBD1. Per germline, CDR1 LNHDA and CDR2 SQIVND (reference sequence). Trimming cost V 2 bases and J 1 base; bases outside gene matches: 8. The length of the CDR3 is 17 residues.

The chain employs TRBV7-2 and TRBJ2-7, with 9 bases fitting TRBD2. This CDR3 has 16 residues. V was clipped by 4 bases and J by 7 bases; unmatched bases: 14. The germline V gene encodes CDR1 SGHTA and CDR2 FQGNSA. CDR3 protein: CASSSASGAVWGEQYF. DNA for the CDR3: TGTGCCAGCAGCTCAGCTAGCGGGGCGGTGTGGGGGGAGCAGTACTTC. The whole variable domain, remainder taken from reference TRBV7-2 and TRBJ2-7, is GAGVSQSPSNKVTEKGKDVELRCDPISGHTALYWYRQSLGQGLEFLIYFQGNSAPDKSGLPSDRFSAERTGGSVSTLTIQRTQQEDSAVYLCASSSASGAVWGEQYFGPGTRLTVT.

This clone was seen more than once but under ten times. CDR3 in DNA: TGCGCCAGCAGCTCAAGGACAGGGGGCGCTTCCTACGAGCAGTACTTC. This encodes CASSSRTGGASYEQYF. This chain uses TRBV5-1 with TRBJ2-7, with TRBD1 matching over 11 bases. The V gene end was trimmed by 3 bases and the J gene end by 1 base; junction bases not matched to a gene: 6. The CDR3 contains 16 residues. Germline CDR1 and CDR2: SGHRS and YFSETQ. The variable domain in full, with the rest retrieved from reference TRBV5-1 and TRBJ2-7, is KAGVTQTPRYLIKTRGQQVTLSCSPISGHRSVSWYQQTPGQGLQFLFEYFSETQRNKGNFPGRFSGRQFSNSRSEMNVSTLELGDSALYLCASSSRTGGASYEQYFGPGTRLTVT.

V usage is TRBV28 and J usage is TRBJ2-7, with 9 bases that match TRBD1. The J segment lost 1 base and the V segment lost 6 bases, leaving 7 bases of the junction unmatched. Germline V lookup: CDR1 MDHEN, CDR2 SYDVKM. The CDR3 runs to 15 residues. The CDR3 nucleotides read TGTGCCAGCAGCCGAACCGGGACAGGGTCCTACGAGCAGTACTTC. Residues: CASSRTGTGSYEQYF.

The gene calls are TRBV27 and TRBJ1-2; D is ambiguous. The germline V and J ends were trimmed by 5 bases and 5 bases, with 15 bases remaining between them. Germline-derived CDR1 and CDR2 are MNHEY and SMNVEV (reference sequence). The CDR3 has 14 amino acids. CDR3 coding DNA: TGTGCCAGCAGTATCACACTAGGAGGGTATGGCTACACCTTC. This translates into CASSITLGGYGYTF.

The V gene is TRBV6-1, the J gene TRBJ2-4; possibly TRBD2 for D (5 bases). The germline V and J ends were trimmed by 6 bases and 7 bases, with 10 bases remaining between them. The germline V gene encodes CDR1 MNHNS and CDR2 SASEGT. The CDR3 spans 12 residues. CDR3 in DNA: TGTGCCAGCAGGCCCGGGGAGAACATTCAGTACTTC. It codes for CASRPGENIQYF.

The chain links TRBV30 to TRBJ2-7; 7 positions match TRBD2. The CDR3 extends over 14 amino acids. The V segment lost 2 bases and the J segment 0 bases; nucleotides outside the gene matches: 4. CDR1 is GTSNPN, CDR2 SVGIG, per germline (reference sequence). The CDR3 reads CAWSWGGGSYEQYF. The DNA for the CDR3 is TGTGCCTGGAGTTGGGGGGGAGGCTCCTACGAGCAGTACTTC.